At least ten counts were recorded for the clone carrying this T cell receptor beta chain. Trimming cost V 3 bases and J 4 bases, with 9 bases left between them. CDR1 is SNHLY and CDR2 is FYNNEI in the germline V gene. The CDR3 spans 13 residues. Using around 10 ml of fresh peripheral blood, PBMCs were prepared. The data derive from a study of T cells in Graves' hyperthyroidism and ophthalmopathy. Regions amplified from RNA transcripts were the TCR beta CDR3 regions. HTBI primers drove first-round RT-PCR of the TCR CDR3. TCRdb reprocessed the multiplex PCR reads via MiXCR and lists one record per CDR3 protein. The table shows 250,000 or so distinct CDR3 sequences, with over 12% occurring only once.

Sequenced material: blood. The chain links TRBV2 to TRBJ1-2; no reliable D call. This TCR was sampled from a woman between 45 and 65 years old with Graves' hyperthyroidism that later progressed to Graves' ophthalmopathy. The CDR3 DNA is TGTGCCAGCAGTGAGATCGACTCCTATGGCTACACCTTC. Amino acids: CASSEIDSYGYTF.